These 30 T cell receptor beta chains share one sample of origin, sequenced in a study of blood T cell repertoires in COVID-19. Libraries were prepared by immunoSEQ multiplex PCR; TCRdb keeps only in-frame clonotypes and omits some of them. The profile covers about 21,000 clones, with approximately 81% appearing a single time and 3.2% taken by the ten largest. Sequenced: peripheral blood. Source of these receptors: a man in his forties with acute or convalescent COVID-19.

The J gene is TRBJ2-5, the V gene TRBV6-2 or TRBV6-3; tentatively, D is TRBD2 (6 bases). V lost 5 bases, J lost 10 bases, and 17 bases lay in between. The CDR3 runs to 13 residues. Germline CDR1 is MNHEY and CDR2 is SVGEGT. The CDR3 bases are TGTGCCAGCAGTCCCCGGACGGGAGTGAGCCAGTACTTC. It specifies CASSPRTGVSQYF.

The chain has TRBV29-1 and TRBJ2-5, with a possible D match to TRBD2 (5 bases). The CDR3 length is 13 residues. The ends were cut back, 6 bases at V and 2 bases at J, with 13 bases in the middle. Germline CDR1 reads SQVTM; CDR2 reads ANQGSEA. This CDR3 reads CSVKGLIQETQYF. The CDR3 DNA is TGCAGCGTCAAAGGACTGATTCAAGAGACCCAGTACTTC.

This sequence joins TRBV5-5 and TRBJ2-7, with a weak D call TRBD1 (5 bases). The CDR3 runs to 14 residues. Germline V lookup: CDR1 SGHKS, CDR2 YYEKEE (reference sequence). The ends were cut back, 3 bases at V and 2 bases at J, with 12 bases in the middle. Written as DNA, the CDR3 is TGTGCCAGCAGCTCGCAGGGTGCCACCTACGAGCAGTACTTC. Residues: CASSSQGATYEQYF.

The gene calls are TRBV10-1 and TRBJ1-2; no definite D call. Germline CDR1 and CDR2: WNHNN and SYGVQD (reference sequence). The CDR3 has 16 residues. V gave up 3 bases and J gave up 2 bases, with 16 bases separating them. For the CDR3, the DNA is TGCGCCAGCAGTGACCAACTGACGACATACAACTATGGCTACACCTTC. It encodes CASSDQLTTYNYGYTF.

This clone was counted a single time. The CDR3 DNA reads as TGTGCCATCTCTGAGCGGGAGGGAGAGACCCAGTACTTC. It encodes CAISEREGETQYF. V usage is TRBV10-3 and J usage is TRBJ2-5; 10 nucleotides agree with TRBD2. V trimming: 8 bases; J trimming: 4 bases; junction bases outside the gene matches: 4. Germline V gives CDR1 ENHRY, CDR2 SYGVKD. The CDR3 sequence is 13 residues long.

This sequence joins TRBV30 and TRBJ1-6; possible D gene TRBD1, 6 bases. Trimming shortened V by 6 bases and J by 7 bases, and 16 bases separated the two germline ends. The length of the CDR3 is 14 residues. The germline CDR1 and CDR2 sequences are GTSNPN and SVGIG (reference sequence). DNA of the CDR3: TGTGCCTGTCTTCCCCGGGACACCAATTCACCCCTCCACTTT. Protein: CACLPRDTNSPLHF.

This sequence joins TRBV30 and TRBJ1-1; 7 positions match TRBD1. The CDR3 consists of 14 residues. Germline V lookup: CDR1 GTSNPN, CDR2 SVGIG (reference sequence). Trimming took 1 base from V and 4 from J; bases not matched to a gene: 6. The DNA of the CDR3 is TGTGCCTGGAGTGAGGCAGGGGGAAGCACTGAAGCTTTCTTT. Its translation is CAWSEAGGSTEAFF.

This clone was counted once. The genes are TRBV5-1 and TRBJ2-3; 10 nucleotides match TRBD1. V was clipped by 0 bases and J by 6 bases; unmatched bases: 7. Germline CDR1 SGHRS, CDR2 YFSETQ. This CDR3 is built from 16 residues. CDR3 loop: CASSLGTGGKEDTQYF. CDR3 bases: TGCGCCAGCAGCTTGGGGACAGGGGGAAAAGAGGATACGCAGTATTTT.

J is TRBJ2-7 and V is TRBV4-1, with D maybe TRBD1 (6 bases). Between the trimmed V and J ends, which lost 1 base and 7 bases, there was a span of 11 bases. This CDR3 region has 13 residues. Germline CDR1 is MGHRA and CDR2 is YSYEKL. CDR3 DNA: TGCGCCAGCAGCCAAGCTTCAGGGGATGAGCAGTACTTC. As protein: CASSQASGDEQYF.

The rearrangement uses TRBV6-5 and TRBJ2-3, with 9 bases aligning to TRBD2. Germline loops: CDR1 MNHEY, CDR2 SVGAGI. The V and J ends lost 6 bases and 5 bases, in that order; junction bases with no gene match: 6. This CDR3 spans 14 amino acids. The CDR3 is CASRLAGEVDTQYF. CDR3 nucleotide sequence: TGTGCCAGCAGGTTAGCGGGAGAGGTAGATACGCAGTATTTT.

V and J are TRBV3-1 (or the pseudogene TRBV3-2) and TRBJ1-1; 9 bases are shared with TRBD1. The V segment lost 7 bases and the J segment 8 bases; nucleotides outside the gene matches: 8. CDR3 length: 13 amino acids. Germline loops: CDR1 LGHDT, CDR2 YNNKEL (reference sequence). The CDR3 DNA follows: TGTGCCAGCACCTATAATACAGGGGGCGAAGCTTTCTTT. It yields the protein CASTYNTGGEAFF.

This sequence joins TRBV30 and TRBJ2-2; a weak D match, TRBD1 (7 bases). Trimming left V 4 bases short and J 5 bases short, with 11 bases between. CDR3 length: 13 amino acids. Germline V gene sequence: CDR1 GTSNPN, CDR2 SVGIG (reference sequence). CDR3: CAWIAGGTGELFF. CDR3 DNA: TGTGCCTGGATAGCAGGGGGGACCGGGGAGCTGTTTTTT.

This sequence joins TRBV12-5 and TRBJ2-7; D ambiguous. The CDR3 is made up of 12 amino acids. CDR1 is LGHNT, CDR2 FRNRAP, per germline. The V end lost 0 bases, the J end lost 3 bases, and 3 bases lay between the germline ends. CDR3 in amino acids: CASGLVSYEQYF. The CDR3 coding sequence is TGTGCTAGTGGTTTGGTGAGCTACGAGCAGTACTTC.

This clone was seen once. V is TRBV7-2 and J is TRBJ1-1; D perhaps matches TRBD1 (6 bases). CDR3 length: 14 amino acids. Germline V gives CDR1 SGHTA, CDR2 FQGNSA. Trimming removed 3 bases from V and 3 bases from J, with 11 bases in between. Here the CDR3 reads CASSLGASYTEAFF. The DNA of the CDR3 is TGTGCCAGCAGCTTGGGGGCTTCGTACACTGAAGCTTTCTTT.

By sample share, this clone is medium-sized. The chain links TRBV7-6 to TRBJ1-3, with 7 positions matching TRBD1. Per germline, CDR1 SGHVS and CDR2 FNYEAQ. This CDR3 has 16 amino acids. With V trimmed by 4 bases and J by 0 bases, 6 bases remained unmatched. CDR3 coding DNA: TGTGCCAGCAGCTCGTACCGGGACAGCTCTGGAAACACCATATATTTT. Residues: CASSSYRDSSGNTIYF.

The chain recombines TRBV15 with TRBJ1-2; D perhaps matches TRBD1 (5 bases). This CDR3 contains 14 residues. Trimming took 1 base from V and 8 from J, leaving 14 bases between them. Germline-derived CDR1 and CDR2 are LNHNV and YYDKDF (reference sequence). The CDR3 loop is CATSRGGLGYGYTF. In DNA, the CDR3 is TGTGCCACCAGCAGAGGGGGCCTTGGCTACGGCTACACCTTC.

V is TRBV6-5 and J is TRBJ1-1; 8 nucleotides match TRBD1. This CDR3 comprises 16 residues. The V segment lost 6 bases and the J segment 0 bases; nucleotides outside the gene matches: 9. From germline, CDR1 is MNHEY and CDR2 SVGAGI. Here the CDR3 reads CASSYGTGDMNTEAFF. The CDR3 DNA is TGTGCCAGCAGCTACGGGACAGGAGACATGAACACTGAAGCTTTCTTT.

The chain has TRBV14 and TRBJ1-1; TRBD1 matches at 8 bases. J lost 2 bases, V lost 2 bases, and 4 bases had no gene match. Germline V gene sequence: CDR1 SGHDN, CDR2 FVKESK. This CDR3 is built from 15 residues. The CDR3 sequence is CASSQLGQGNTEAFF. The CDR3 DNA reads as TGTGCCAGCAGCCAACTAGGACAGGGAAACACTGAAGCTTTCTTT.

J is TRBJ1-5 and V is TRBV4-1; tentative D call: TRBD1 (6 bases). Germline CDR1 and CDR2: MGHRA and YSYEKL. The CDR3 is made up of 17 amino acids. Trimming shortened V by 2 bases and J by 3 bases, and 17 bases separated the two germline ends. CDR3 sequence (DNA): TGCGCCAGCAGCCAAATGGCCACAGGGCAAGACAATCAGCCCCAGCATTTT. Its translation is CASSQMATGQDNQPQHF.

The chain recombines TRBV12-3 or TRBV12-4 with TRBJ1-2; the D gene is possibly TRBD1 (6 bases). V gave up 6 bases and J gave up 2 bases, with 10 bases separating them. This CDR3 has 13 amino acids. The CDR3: CASSLTGNYGYTF. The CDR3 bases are TGTGCCAGCAGCCTTACAGGGAACTATGGCTACACCTTC.

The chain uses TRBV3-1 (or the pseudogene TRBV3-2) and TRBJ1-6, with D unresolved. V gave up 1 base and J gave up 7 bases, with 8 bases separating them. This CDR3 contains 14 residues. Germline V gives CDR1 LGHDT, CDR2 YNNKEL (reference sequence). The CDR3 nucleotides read TGTGCCAGCAGCCAAGCGGAGGGCAATTCACCCCTCCACTTT. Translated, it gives CASSQAEGNSPLHF.

As DNA, the CDR3 is TGTGCCAGTAGCCTACAGGGGTCAATCCACGAGCAGTACTTC. This codes for CASSLQGSIHEQYF. The V call is TRBV19, the J call TRBJ2-7; 7 nucleotides line up with TRBD1. Germline trimming cut 6 bases from V and 5 bases from J; bases unmatched to any gene: 10. CDR1 and CDR2 from the germline V gene are LNHDA and SQIVND (reference sequence). The CDR3 spans 14 residues.

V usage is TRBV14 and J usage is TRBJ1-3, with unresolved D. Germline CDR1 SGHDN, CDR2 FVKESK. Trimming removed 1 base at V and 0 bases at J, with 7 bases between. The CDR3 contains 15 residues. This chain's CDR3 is CASSQVGSSGNTIYF. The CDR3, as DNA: TGTGCCAGCAGCCAAGTGGGCAGCTCTGGAAACACCATATATTTT.

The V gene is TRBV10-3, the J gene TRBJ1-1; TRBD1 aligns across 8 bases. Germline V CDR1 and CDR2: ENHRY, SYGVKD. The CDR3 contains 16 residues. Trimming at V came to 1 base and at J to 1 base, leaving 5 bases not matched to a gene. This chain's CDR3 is CAISELGQGKNTEAFF. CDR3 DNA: TGTGCCATCAGTGAGTTAGGACAGGGAAAGAACACTGAAGCTTTCTTT.

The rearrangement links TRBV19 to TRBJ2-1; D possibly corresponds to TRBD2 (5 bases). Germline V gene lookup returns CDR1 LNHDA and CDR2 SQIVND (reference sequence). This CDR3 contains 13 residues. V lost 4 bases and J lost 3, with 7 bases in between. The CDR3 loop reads CASSTRGYNEQFF. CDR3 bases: TGTGCCAGTAGTACACGGGGCTACAATGAGCAGTTCTTC.

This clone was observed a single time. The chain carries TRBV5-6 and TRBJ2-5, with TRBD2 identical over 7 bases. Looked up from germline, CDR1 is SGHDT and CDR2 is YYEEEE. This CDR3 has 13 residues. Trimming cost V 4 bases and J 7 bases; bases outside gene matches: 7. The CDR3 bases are TGTGCCAGCAGCCGGGACGGGGGGTGGACCCAGTACTTC. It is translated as CASSRDGGWTQYF.

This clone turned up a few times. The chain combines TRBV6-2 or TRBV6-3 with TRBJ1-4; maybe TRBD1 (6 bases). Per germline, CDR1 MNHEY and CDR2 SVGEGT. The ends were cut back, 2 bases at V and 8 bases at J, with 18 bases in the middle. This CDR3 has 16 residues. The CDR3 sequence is CASSYERTVPSEKLFF. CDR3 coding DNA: TGTGCCAGCAGTTACGAGCGGACAGTCCCTTCGGAAAAACTGTTTTTT.

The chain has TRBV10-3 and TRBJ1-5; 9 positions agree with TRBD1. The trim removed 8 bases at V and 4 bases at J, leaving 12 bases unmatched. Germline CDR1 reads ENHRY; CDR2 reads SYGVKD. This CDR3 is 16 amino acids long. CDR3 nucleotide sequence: TGTGCCATCGGGGCCGGGACAGGGATTTTTAATCAGCCCCAGCATTTT. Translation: CAIGAGTGIFNQPQHF.

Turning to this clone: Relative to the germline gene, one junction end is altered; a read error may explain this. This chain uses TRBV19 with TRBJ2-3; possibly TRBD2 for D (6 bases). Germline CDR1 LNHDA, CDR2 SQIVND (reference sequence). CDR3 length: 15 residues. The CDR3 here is CAGSIGLARTDTQYF. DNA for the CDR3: TGTGCCGGTAGTATAGGCCTAGCGAGAACAGATACGCAGTATTTT.

The CDR3 bases are TGTGCCAGCAGTTGGACAGGCTCCGGCTACACCTTC. It translates to CASSWTGSGYTF. This sequence joins TRBV3-1 (or the pseudogene TRBV3-2) and TRBJ1-2, with 7 bases aligning to TRBD1. Germline CDR1 and CDR2: LGHDT and YNNKEL (reference sequence). The V segment lost 6 bases and the J segment 8 bases; nucleotides outside the gene matches: 6. CDR3 size: 12 residues.